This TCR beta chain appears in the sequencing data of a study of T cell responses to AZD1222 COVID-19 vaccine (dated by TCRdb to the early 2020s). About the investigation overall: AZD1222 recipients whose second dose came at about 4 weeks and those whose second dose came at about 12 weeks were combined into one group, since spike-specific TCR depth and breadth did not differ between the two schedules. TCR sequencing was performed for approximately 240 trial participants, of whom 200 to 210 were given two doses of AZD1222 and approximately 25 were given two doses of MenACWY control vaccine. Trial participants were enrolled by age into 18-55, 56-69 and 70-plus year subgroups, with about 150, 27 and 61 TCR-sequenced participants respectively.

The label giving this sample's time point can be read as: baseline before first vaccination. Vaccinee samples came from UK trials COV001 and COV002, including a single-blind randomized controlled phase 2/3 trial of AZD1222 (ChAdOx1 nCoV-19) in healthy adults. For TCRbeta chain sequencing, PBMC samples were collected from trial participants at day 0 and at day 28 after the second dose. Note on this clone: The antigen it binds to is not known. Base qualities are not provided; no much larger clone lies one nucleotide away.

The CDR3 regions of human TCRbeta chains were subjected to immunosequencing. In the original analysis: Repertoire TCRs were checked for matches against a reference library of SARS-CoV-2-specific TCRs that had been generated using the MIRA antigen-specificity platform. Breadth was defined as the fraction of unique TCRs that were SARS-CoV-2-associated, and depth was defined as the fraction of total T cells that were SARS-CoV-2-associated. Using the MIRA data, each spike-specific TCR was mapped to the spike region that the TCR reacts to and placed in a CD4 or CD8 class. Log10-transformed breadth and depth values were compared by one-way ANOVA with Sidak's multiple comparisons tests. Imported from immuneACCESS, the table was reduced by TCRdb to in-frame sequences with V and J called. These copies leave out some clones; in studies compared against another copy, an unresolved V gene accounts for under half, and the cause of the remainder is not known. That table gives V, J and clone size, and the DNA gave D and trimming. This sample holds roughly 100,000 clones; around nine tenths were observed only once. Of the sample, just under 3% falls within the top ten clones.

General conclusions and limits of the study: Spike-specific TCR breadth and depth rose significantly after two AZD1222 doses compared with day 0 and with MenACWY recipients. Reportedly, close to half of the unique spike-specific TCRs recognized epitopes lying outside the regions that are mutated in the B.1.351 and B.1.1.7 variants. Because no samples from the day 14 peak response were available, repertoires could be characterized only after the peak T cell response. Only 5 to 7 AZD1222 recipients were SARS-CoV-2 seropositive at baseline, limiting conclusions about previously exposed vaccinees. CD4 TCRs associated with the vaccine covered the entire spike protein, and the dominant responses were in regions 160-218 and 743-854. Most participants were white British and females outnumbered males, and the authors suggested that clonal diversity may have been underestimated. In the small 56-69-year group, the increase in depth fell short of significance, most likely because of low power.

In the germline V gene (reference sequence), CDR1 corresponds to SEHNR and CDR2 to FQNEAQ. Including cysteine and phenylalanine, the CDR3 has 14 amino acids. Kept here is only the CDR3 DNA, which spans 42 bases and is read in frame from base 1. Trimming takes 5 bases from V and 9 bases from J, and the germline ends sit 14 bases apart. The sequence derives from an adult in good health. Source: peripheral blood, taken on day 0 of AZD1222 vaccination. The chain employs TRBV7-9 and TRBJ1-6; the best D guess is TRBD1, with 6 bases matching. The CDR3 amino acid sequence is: CASSLGHGISPLHF. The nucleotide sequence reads TGTGCCAGCAGCCTGGGACACGGGATTTCACCCCTCCACTTT.